This T cell receptor (beta chain) is from a study of T cells in Graves' hyperthyroidism and ophthalmopathy. Trimming stripped 0 bases from V and 1 base from J, with 8 bases between. Germline V gene sequence: CDR1 LNHNV, CDR2 YYDKDF (reference sequence). The CDR3 has 15 amino acids. This clonotype was observed at least ten times. Its target is not known. General study results and limits: Most clonotypes expanded in thyroid above 0.001 were likewise present in blood. Model output signaled ophthalmopathy a median about seven months ahead of onset.

Hyperthyroidism was newly diagnosed in patients aged 18 to 65 (duration under 2 months). PBMCs stemmed from around 10 ml fresh peripheral blood. The CDR3 regions of TCR beta were amplified from RNA transcripts. Primed by the HTBI set, a first-round RT-PCR was run on the TCR CDR3. TCRdb independently ran MiXCR on the multiplex PCR reads; one entry per CDR3 protein. This table holds a few hundred thousand distinct CDR3 sequences, around a sixth found once. The sample taken for sequencing was blood. The chain has TRBV15 and TRBJ2-3; D is unclear. The source of this sequence is a woman in her late teens or twenties with Graves' hyperthyroidism that later progressed to Graves' ophthalmopathy. The CDR3 sequence: CATSRDRGGTDTQYF. The CDR3 DNA is TGTGCCACCAGCAGAGATAGAGGAGGCACAGATACGCAGTATTTT.